These 14 T cell receptor beta chains share one sample of origin, sequenced in a study of blood T cell repertoires in COVID-19. Sequencing was performed with immunoSEQ multiplex PCR; in TCRdb, only in-frame clones are kept and a portion is missing. The data contain about 300,000 clones, approximately 88% of them singletons. The material sequenced was peripheral blood. Receptors were obtained from a woman in her 30s who had recovered from COVID-19.

This clone was detected only a few times. The chain employs TRBV11-2 and TRBJ2-3, with 9 nucleotides matching TRBD2. The CDR3 runs 17 residues. The ends lost 3 bases at V and 6 bases at J; junction bases unmatched: 13. The germline V gene encodes CDR1 SGHAT and CDR2 FQNNGV. CDR3 DNA sequence: TGTGCCAGCAGCTTGTATCTAAGCGGGGGGTCGAGGGATACGCAGTATTTT. Translation: CASSLYLSGGSRDTQYF.

This clone was seen only once. An end of the junction does not agree with germline; a read error may underlie this. In DNA form, the CDR3 reads TGTGCCAGCAACCAACAGGGCCCTGGCACAGATACGCAGTATTTT. The encoded protein is CASNQQGPGTDTQYF. The chain joins TRBV3-1 (or the pseudogene TRBV3-2) to TRBJ2-3; TRBD1 is a possible D gene (6 bases). Germline V gene sequence: CDR1 LGHDT, CDR2 YNNKEL (reference sequence). The CDR3 totals 15 residues.

Only a few counts were recorded for this clone. This chain connects TRBV27 to TRBJ1-6; 9 nucleotides agree with TRBD1. After removal of 6 bases from V and 9 bases from J, the junction contained 6 bases not matched to a gene. The CDR3 runs 14 residues. In germline, CDR1 is MNHEY, CDR2 SMNVEV (reference sequence). CDR3 protein: CASSYTGGFSPLHF. CDR3 nucleotide sequence: TGTGCCAGCAGCTATACAGGGGGCTTTTCACCCCTCCACTTT.

The chain is built from TRBV5-1 and TRBJ2-3, with D possibly being TRBD2 (6 bases). This CDR3 has 15 residues. V was clipped by 4 bases and J by 0 bases, with 12 bases between them. Germline loops: CDR1 SGHRS, CDR2 YFSETQ. CDR3 region: CASSPGDFSTDTQYF. The CDR3 DNA is TGCGCCAGCAGCCCGGGGGATTTTAGCACAGATACGCAGTATTTT.

The CDR3 protein is CASSLFSQGDGYTF. CDR3 in DNA: TGTGCCAGCAGCTTATTCAGTCAAGGGGATGGCTACACCTTC. The rearrangement joins TRBV7-2 to TRBJ1-2, with D tentatively TRBD1 (5 bases). The germline V gene has CDR1 SGHTA and CDR2 FQGNSA. The CDR3 consists of 14 residues. V dropped 2 bases and J dropped 6 bases, with 13 bases sitting between them.

This chain joins TRBV5-6 and TRBJ1-4; tentative D call: TRBD1 (5 bases). The CDR3 is 15 amino acids. Per the germline V gene, CDR1 is SGHDT and CDR2 is YYEEEE. Trimming left V 4 bases short and J 0 bases short, with 10 bases between. The CDR3 DNA reads TGTGCCAGCAGCCTAATGACAGCAACTAATGAAAAACTGTTTTTT. It specifies CASSLMTATNEKLFF.

The genes are TRBV27 and TRBJ1-4, with 11 positions matching TRBD1. V shed 6 bases and J 8 bases; nucleotides not matched to a gene: 8. The CDR3 consists of 15 residues. Germline values: CDR1 MNHEY, CDR2 SMNVEV (reference sequence). CDR3 bases: TGTGCCAGCAGCCTATGGACAGGGGGCGAGGAAAAACTGTTTTTT. Protein sequence: CASSLWTGGEEKLFF.

This chain connects TRBV5-1 to TRBJ2-2; perhaps TRBD1 as D (5 bases). Germline CDR1 is SGHRS and CDR2 is YFSETQ. The CDR3 is made up of 16 amino acids. V lost 2 bases and J 4 bases, leaving 15 bases between the germline ends. CDR3 region: CASSFISQGSTGELFF. The CDR3 DNA is TGCGCCAGCAGCTTTATTTCCCAGGGCAGCACCGGGGAGCTGTTTTTT.

The rearrangement links TRBV7-2 to TRBJ1-5; D unresolved. V was trimmed by 4 bases and J by 9 bases, leaving 10 bases between them. The V gene's germline CDR1 is SGHTA and CDR2 FQGNSA. The CDR3 spans 12 residues. CDR3 residues: CASSSIPGPQHF. The DNA of the CDR3 is TGTGCCAGCAGCTCGATCCCGGGGCCCCAGCATTTT.

The rearrangement uses TRBV3-1 (or the pseudogene TRBV3-2) and TRBJ1-6, with D maybe TRBD1 (5 bases). The CDR3 runs to 13 residues. Trimming pared 3 bases from V and 10 bases from J, leaving 10 bases between. Germline assignment: CDR1 LGHDT and CDR2 YNNKEL (reference sequence). CDR3 loop: CASSQRQQSPLHF. CDR3 coding DNA: TGTGCCAGCAGCCAGCGACAGCAATCACCCCTCCACTTT.

The chain has TRBV5-1 and TRBJ2-3; D is possibly TRBD2 (6 bases). Looked up from germline, CDR1 is SGHRS and CDR2 is YFSETQ. CDR3 length: 17 amino acids. V was shortened by 0 bases and J by 2 bases, with 16 bases between the two germline ends. The CDR3 loop reads CASSLGLGGRNTDTQYF. CDR3 sequence (DNA): TGCGCCAGCAGCTTGGGTCTTGGGGGGAGGAACACAGATACGCAGTATTTT.

The chain links TRBV20-1 to TRBJ2-2; weak D call: TRBD1 (5 bases). V was shortened by 3 bases and J by 6 bases, with 11 bases between the two germline ends. The CDR3 contains 13 residues. The V gene's germline CDR1 is DFQATT and CDR2 SNEGSKA (reference sequence). CDR3 residues: CSASGRAPGELFF. CDR3 DNA sequence: TGCAGTGCTAGTGGCAGGGCGCCCGGGGAGCTGTTTTTT.

This chain links TRBV3-1 (or the pseudogene TRBV3-2) with TRBJ1-1; maybe TRBD1 (5 bases). This CDR3 spans 13 amino acids. Trimming shortened V by 6 bases and J by 11 bases, and 19 bases separated the two germline ends. Per the germline V gene, CDR1 is LGHDT and CDR2 is YNNKEL (reference sequence). The CDR3 nucleotides are TGTGCCAGCAGGACGGCGGGGGATTTGGAGGCTTTCTTT. Translation: CASRTAGDLEAFF.

The chain recombines TRBV7-2 with TRBJ2-5, with 10 bases fitting TRBD1. The CDR3 has 15 amino acids. Looked up from germline, CDR1 is SGHTA and CDR2 is FQGNSA. The junction had 0 bases not matched to a gene; V was cut back by 0 bases and J by 2 bases. In nucleotides, the CDR3 is TGTGCCAGCAGCTTAGCGGACAGGGGGCAAGAGACCCAGTACTTC. Protein: CASSLADRGQETQYF.